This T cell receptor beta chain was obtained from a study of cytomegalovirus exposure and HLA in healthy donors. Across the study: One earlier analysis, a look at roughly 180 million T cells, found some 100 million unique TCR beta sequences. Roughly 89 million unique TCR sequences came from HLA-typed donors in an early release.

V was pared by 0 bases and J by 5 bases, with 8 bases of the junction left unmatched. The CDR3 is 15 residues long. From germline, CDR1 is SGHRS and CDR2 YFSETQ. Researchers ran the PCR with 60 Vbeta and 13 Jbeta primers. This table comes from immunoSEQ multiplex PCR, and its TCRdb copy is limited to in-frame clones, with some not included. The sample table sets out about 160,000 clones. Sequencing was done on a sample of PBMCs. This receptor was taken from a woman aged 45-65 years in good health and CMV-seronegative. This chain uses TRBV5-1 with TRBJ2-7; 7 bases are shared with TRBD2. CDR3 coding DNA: TGCGCCAGCAGCTTGGAATTTCCGGGGACTAACGAGCAGTACTTC. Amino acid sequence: CASSLEFPGTNEQYF.